The rows below give T cell receptor beta chains drawn from one sample of a study of T cells in Graves' hyperthyroidism and ophthalmopathy. TCRdb reanalysed the multiplex PCR reads using MiXCR and keeps one entry per CDR3 protein. The table shows under 650,000 distinct CDR3 sequences, with roughly 17% occurring only once. Sequences were obtained from blood. Receptors were obtained from a woman aged 25-40 years with Graves' hyperthyroidism. Each CDR3 is given with its conserved first and last residue. A D gene is named only where the DNA matches it firmly. Some rows have no size entry. The others give once, few or many, or a class for an expanded clone.

J gene | D gene | V gene | clone size | CDR3 DNA | CDR3 protein
TRBJ2-5 | TRBD1 | TRBV7-7 | - | TGTGCTAGCAGCACGACAGGGGTTGGAGAGACCCAGTACTTC | CASSTTGVGETQYF
TRBJ2-7 | - | TRBV28 | many | TGTGCCAGCAGTTCCCCTCCCACAGGGCTGACCTACGAGCAGTACTTC | CASSSPPTGLTYEQYF
TRBJ1-4 | - | TRBV30 | - | TGTGCCTGGACGGAGGGGGGAGGAGGAGAAAAACTGTTTTTT | CAWTEGGGGEKLFF
TRBJ1-1 | TRBD1 | TRBV18 | many | TGTGCCAGCTCACCGGACGGACAGGGTGAAGCTTTCTTT | CASSPDGQGEAFF
TRBJ2-7 | - | TRBV15 | - | TGTGCCACCAGCAGAGATCAAGGTACCGTTAACGAGCAGTACTTC | CATSRDQGTVNEQYF
TRBJ2-3 | - | TRBV24-1 | - | TGTGCCACCAGTGACCCGGTGACAGATACGCAGTATTTT | CATSDPVTDTQYF
TRBJ1-6 | - | TRBV2 | many | TGTGCCAGCTCAGGTCTCTATCCACCCCTCCACTTT | CASSGLYPPLHF
TRBJ1-1 | - | TRBV4-1 | few | TGCGCCAGCAGCCAAGAATCTGAAGCTTTCTTT | CASSQESEAFF
TRBJ1-5 | TRBD1 | TRBV29-1 | few | TGCAGCGCAGGACAGGGCCGCAATCAGCCCCAGCATTTT | CSAGQGRNQPQHF
TRBJ1-5 | - | TRBV27 | - | TGTGCCAGCAGTTTGATTTGGAATCAGCCCCAGCATTTT | CASSLIWNQPQHF
TRBJ2-1 | - | TRBV7-9 | few | TGTGCCAGCAGCTTAGATGGAACAAGCTCCTACAATGAGCAGTTCTTC | CASSLDGTSSYNEQFF
TRBJ2-7 | - | TRBV20-1 | many | TGCAGTGCTAGACCCTACGAGCAGTACTTC | CSARPYEQYF
TRBJ2-1 | - | TRBV7-2 | many | TGTGCCAGCACCCCCGGGTCCCCACCCAATGAGCAGTTCTTC | CASTPGSPPNEQFF
TRBJ2-1 | TRBD1 | TRBV4-1 | many | TGCGCCAGCAGGGGACAGGGAATGAACAATGAGCAGTTCTTC | CASRGQGMNNEQFF
TRBJ2-1 | TRBD2 | TRBV20-1 | - | TGCAGTGCTAGAGGCGTAGCGGGGGGGGGGAGGTCCTACAATGAGCAGTTCTTC | CSARGVAGGGRSYNEQFF
TRBJ2-7 | - | TRBV28 | many | TGTGCCAGCAGTACGCGGACGCCGGGCGAGCAGTACTTC | CASSTRTPGEQYF
TRBJ1-4 | - | TRBV2 | many | TGTGCCAGCAGCCGAAACGCCCTCGGGGGGGAAAAACTGTTTTTT | CASSRNALGGEKLFF
TRBJ1-5 | TRBD1 | TRBV2 | many | TGTGCCAGCAGGGTTCTGGGACAGGGGTTACAGCCCCAGCATTTT | CASRVLGQGLQPQHF
TRBJ2-7 | TRBD2 | TRBV29-1 | few | TGCAGCGTTGGTGGATCAGCGGGAAGCCAGGCCTACGAGCAGTACTTC | CSVGGSAGSQAYEQYF
TRBJ1-4 | - | TRBV2 | many | TGTGCCAGCAGCGAACAGGGCGGAAGGGAAAAACTGTTTTTT | CASSEQGGREKLFF
TRBJ1-2 | TRBD1 | TRBV12-3/TRBV12-4 | many | TGTGCCAGCAGTCCCTACCGGACAGGGGCCTATGGCTACACCTTC | CASSPYRTGAYGYTF
TRBJ2-3 | TRBD2 | TRBV2 | many | TGTGCCAGCAGTAGCTGGCGGGAGGGCCTAGATACGCAGTATTTT | CASSSWREGLDTQYF
TRBJ2-7 | TRBD1 | TRBV28 | many | TGTGCCAGCTCCGGACAGGGTCTCCACGAGCAGTACTTC | CASSGQGLHEQYF
TRBJ2-7 | - | TRBV9 | few | TGTGCCAGCAGCATTAGCGGAGACCAACTTTACGAGCAGTACTTC | CASSISGDQLYEQYF
TRBJ2-7 | - | TRBV2 | many | TGTGCCAGCAAGATAACTCACGCCTCCTACGAGCAGTACTTC | CASKITHASYEQYF